The rows below give T cell receptor beta chains drawn from one sample of a study of CD8+ T cells in alopecia areata. The method was immunoSEQ multiplex PCR; TCRdb's version includes in-frame clones alone and lacks a portion of them. The repertoire holds 150,000 to 180,000 clones, with 40% to 65% as singletons. The sequenced sample was CD8+ T cells sorted from blood, obtained at week 0. The receptors derive from a human donor with alopecia areata. Each CDR3 is given with its conserved first and last residue. D genes are given only for firm matches. The listing skips clone size in some rows; elsewhere it reads once, few, many or a size class.

TRBJ2-7 NA TRBV30 TRBD1 TGTGCCTGGAGTGTTTTTCCCCCACAGGGGGCACGCGAGCAGTACTTC CAWSVFPPQGAREQYF
TRBJ2-5 few TRBV7-6 NA TGTGCCAGCAGCTTAGACAGGTCCGAAGAGACCCAGTACTTC CASSLDRSEETQYF
TRBJ2-7 NA TRBV14 NA TGTGCCAGCAGCCAGTGGGGGGACAAACCCTACGAGCAGTACTTC CASSQWGDKPYEQYF
TRBJ2-7 NA TRBV7-6 NA TGTGCCAGCAGCTTAGATCCGGGGAGCTCCTACGAGCAGTACTTC CASSLDPGSSYEQYF
TRBJ2-7 NA TRBV7-6 TRBD2 TGTGCCAGCAGCTCACAGCGGGGGGGCAGTTTCGAGCAGTACTTC CASSSQRGGSFEQYF
TRBJ2-3 NA TRBV30 TRBD1 TGTGCCTGGAGTGACAGGGGAAGCACAGATACGCAGTATTTT CAWSDRGSTDTQYF
TRBJ1-6 NA TRBV9 NA TGTGCCAGCAGCGTAGGAAGTTCACCCCTCCACTTT CASSVGSSPLHF
TRBJ1-5 NA TRBV9 TRBD1 TGTGCCAGCAGCGTGGGGACAGGGGGTTTTCAGCCCCAGCATTTT CASSVGTGGFQPQHF
TRBJ2-5 few TRBV4-3 NA TGCGCCAGCAGCCAGGACACACAAGAGACCCAGTACTTC CASSQDTQETQYF
TRBJ1-2 NA TRBV6-5 NA TGTGCCAGCAGTACTAACGCAGGGGCTAGGGATGGCTACACCTTC CASSTNAGARDGYTF
TRBJ2-3 few TRBV4-3 NA TGCGCCAGCAGCCAAGTTACCGGTGGTAGGACGCAGTATTTT CASSQVTGGRTQYF
TRBJ2-7 NA TRBV21-1 NA TGTGCCAGCTGCCTGACTAGCGGGGGCCGAAGCTACGAGCAGTACTTC CASCLTSGGRSYEQYF
TRBJ2-2 few TRBV15 TRBD2 TGTGCCACCAGCATCCTAGCGGGGACCACCGGGGAGCTGTTTTTT CATSILAGTTGELFF
TRBJ2-4 NA TRBV27 NA TGTGCCAGCAGTCCTAACCCCGGGGCAGCCAAAAACATTCAGTACTTC CASSPNPGAAKNIQYF
TRBJ2-4 NA TRBV5-6 NA TGTGCCAGCAGCTTCTATACAGGGCCCGACAAAAACATTCAGTACTTC CASSFYTGPDKNIQYF
TRBJ2-3 NA TRBV29-1 TRBD2 TGCAGTGGGGGGGGCACAGATACGCAGTATTTT CSGGGTDTQYF
TRBJ2-1 few TRBV30 NA TGTGCCTGGAGTGTGAGTCGTAGCTCCTACAATGAGCAGTTCTTC CAWSVSRSSYNEQFF
TRBJ2-7 few TRBV13 NA TGTGCCAGCAGCCTAAAGTGGTACGAGCAGTACTTC CASSLKWYEQYF
TRBJ2-1 NA TRBV2 NA TGTGCCAGCAGTGGGGATGACAATGAGCAGTTCTTC CASSGDDNEQFF
TRBJ1-1 NA TRBV13 NA TGTGCCAGCAGTTCCCCCCAGGGGCCGGCTGAAGCTTTCTTT CASSSPQGPAEAFF
TRBJ2-1 NA TRBV15 NA TGTGCCACCAGCAGAGAACGAAACTCCTACAATGAGCAGTTCTTC CATSRERNSYNEQFF